The clone carrying this TCR beta chain was counted a single time. This specimen belongs to a study of shared clonotypes between healthy human individuals. Trimming left V 5 bases short and J 0 bases short, with 12 bases between. This CDR3 region has 14 residues. CDR1 and CDR2 (germline): SGHNT, YYREEE (reference sequence). The donors, all of them Caucasian adults, lived in Nashville, Tennessee. CD4+ cells were split into CD45RA+ naive and CD45RA-negative memory subsets. The repertoire was sequenced with immunoSEQ multiplex PCR; TCRdb's copy has only in-frame clones and lacks some. The data hold millions of clones, with 85% to 95% observed a single time.

The specimen was naive CD4+ T cells sorted from blood. Described subset: CD45RA+ positively selected. The rearrangement links TRBV5-4 to TRBJ2-7, with D maybe TRBD2 (6 bases). This TCR derives from a man between 18 and 29 years old in good health. The CDR3: CASRKTGDSYEQYF. CDR3 DNA: TGTGCCAGCAGGAAAACGGGGGACTCCTACGAGCAGTACTTC.